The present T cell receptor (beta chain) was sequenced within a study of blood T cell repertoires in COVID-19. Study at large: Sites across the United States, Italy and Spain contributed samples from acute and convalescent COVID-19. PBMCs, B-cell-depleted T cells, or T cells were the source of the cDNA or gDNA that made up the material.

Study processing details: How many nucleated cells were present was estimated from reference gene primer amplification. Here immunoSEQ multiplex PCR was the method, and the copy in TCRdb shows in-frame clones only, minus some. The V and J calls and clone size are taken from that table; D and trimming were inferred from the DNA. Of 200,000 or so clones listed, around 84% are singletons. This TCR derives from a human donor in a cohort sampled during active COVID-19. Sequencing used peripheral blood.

The CDR3 reads CASSLVQGEEKLFF. In DNA, the CDR3 is TGTGCCAGCAGCTTGGTGCAGGGTGAGGAAAAACTGTTTTTT. The chain is built from TRBV5-5 and TRBJ1-4; a possible D gene is TRBD1 (5 bases). Trimming left V 0 bases short and J 8 bases short, with 11 bases between. There are 14 residues in the CDR3. Germline CDR1 and CDR2: SGHKS and YYEKEE (reference sequence).